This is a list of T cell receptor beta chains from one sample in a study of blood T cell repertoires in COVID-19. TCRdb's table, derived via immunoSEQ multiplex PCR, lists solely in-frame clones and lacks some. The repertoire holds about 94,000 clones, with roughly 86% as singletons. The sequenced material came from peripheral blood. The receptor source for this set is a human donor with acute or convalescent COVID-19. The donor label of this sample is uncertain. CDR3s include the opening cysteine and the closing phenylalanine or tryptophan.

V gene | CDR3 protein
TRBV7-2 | CASSVRANTEAFF
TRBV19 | CASRRGPYNEQFF
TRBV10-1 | CASSGQGANYGYTF
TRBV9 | CASSVTGGGTGELFF
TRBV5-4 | CASSLGQPLSGNTIYF
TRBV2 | CASNSEDRGNEKLFF
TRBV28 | CATLQGYTGELFF
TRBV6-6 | CASSFRGDRVYGYTF
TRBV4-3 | CASSQDLRTVNTEAFF
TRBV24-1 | CATSDLFPSGEFF
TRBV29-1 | CSVGRGLYEQYF
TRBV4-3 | CASSQVSGREKLFF
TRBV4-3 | CASSQGASGGDTGELFF
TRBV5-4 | CASSFTGYEQYF
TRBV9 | CASSTIGANYGYTF